Below are 8 T cell receptor beta chains sequenced from a single sample in a study of blood T cell repertoires in COVID-19. Produced via immunoSEQ multiplex PCR; TCRdb's table is partial and in-frame only. The table shows around 230,000 clones, with 65% to 90% occurring only once. Source material: peripheral blood. The receptors were gathered from a man between 35 and 55 years old who had recovered from COVID-19.

The chain carries TRBV5-6 and TRBJ1-1, with D unclear. The CDR3 is 13 residues long. Trimming pared 3 bases from V and 10 bases from J, leaving 16 bases between. Germline CDR1 SGHDT, CDR2 YYEEEE. The CDR3 sequence is CASSSPDRIVAFF. The CDR3 coding sequence is TGTGCCAGCAGCTCCCCTGATCGAATAGTAGCTTTCTTT.

CDR3 sequence reads: CASRYQETQYF. The CDR3 bases are TGTGCCAGCCGTTACCAAGAGACCCAGTACTTC. J is TRBJ2-5 and V is TRBV19; no firm D call. The CDR3 has 11 amino acids. Germline V CDR1 and CDR2: LNHDA, SQIVND (reference sequence). V was pared by 9 bases and J by 0 bases, with 5 bases between.

The V and J genes are TRBV13 and TRBJ2-1; TRBD1 matches 9 bases. The CDR3 has 15 amino acids. Germline CDR1 PRHDT, CDR2 FYEKMQ (reference sequence). V lost 5 bases and J lost 9; bases outside the gene matches: 11. DNA of the CDR3: TGTGCCAGCAGCGCGCCGGGACAGGGAGTGGGTGAGCAGTTCTTC. It yields the protein CASSAPGQGVGEQFF.

V gene TRBV7-2 combines with J gene TRBJ1-1; no firm D call. The CDR3 totals 14 residues. Germline V CDR1 and CDR2: SGHTA, FQGNSA. Deletions cut 6 bases from V and 1 base from J, with 12 bases between. CDR3 residues: CASRAVGRNTEAFF. The CDR3 DNA reads TGTGCCAGCAGGGCTGTTGGGAGGAACACTGAAGCTTTCTTT. Variable domain in full (rest from reference TRBV7-2 and TRBJ1-1): GAGVSQSPSNKVTEKGKDVELRCDPISGHTALYWYRQSLGQGLEFLIYFQGNSAPDKSGLPSDRFSAERTGGSVSTLTIQRTQQEDSAVYLCASRAVGRNTEAFFGQGTRLTVV.

This chain joins TRBV6-6 and TRBJ1-1; D is possibly TRBD1 (6 bases). Germline CDR1 reads MNHNY; CDR2 reads SVGAGI (reference sequence). V was clipped by 2 bases and J by 2 bases, with 9 bases between them. The CDR3 totals 14 residues. The CDR3 loop reads CASSYRTENTEAFF. The CDR3 DNA reads as TGTGCCAGCAGTTACCGGACAGAAAACACTGAAGCTTTCTTT.

The chain recombines TRBV19 with TRBJ2-7; D unclear. The V gene lost 0 bases and the J gene lost 1 base, with 10 bases spanning the gap. This CDR3 contains 15 residues. Per germline, CDR1 LNHDA and CDR2 SQIVND (reference sequence). The CDR3 sequence is CASSIDSQKSYEQYF. The CDR3 coding sequence is TGTGCCAGTAGTATAGATTCGCAGAAATCCTACGAGCAGTACTTC. The full variable domain, in which reference TRBV19 and TRBJ2-7 provide the parts outside the CDR3, is DGGITQSPKYLFRKEGQNVTLSCEQNLNHDAMYWYRQDPGQGLRLIYYSQIVNDFQKGDIAEGYSVSREKKESFPLTVTSAQKNPTAFYLCASSIDSQKSYEQYFGPGTRLTVT.

This CDR3 reads CASSSGQGTEKLFF. DNA for the CDR3: TGTGCCAGCAGCTCGGGACAAGGTACGGAAAAACTGTTTTTT. This sequence joins TRBV27 and TRBJ1-4; D perhaps matches TRBD1 (6 bases). Germline V gene data show CDR1 as MNHEY and CDR2 as SMNVEV (reference sequence). CDR3 length: 14 residues. V lost 6 bases, J lost 8 bases, and 16 bases lay in between.

Only a few counts were recorded for this clone. This sequence joins TRBV4-3 and TRBJ1-2; unclear D gene. The CDR3 has 17 residues. Germline lookup yields CDR1 LGHNA and CDR2 YSLEER. Trimming took off 0 bases at V and 1 base at J, with 15 bases between the two ends. In DNA, the CDR3 is TGCGCCAGCAGCCAAGATTACTGGCAGGATCTTAACTATGGCTACACCTTC. This sequence encodes CASSQDYWQDLNYGYTF.